This T cell receptor (beta chain) stems from a study of T cell changes during pregnancy in multiple sclerosis. This table comes from immunoSEQ multiplex PCR, and its TCRdb copy is limited to in-frame clones, with some not included. Here the sample spans around 65,000 clones, under 95% being singletons. Trimming took 3 bases from V and 10 from J, leaving 9 bases between them. The CDR3 has 10 residues. Germline V lookup: CDR1 DFQATT, CDR2 SNEGSKA (reference sequence). The chain joins TRBV20-1 to TRBJ1-1, with a possible D match to TRBD1 (5 bases). This clonotype originated in a female donor in good health, enrolled as a control in a pregnancy study. Sequenced here: peripheral blood, sampled in the third trimester of pregnancy. CDR3 region: CSASGGRAFF. For the CDR3, the DNA is TGCAGTGCTAGCGGGGGGAGAGCTTTCTTT.